This T cell receptor beta chain appears in the sequencing data of a study of cytomegalovirus exposure and HLA in healthy donors. Study results and caveats: An analysis that was carried out later associated 15,000 to 20,000 TCR beta sequences with HLA alleles at 0.05 false discovery rate. Donors belonging to an Asian-associated ancestry cluster reportedly showed fewer N-insertions in productive TCRs than the approximately 670-donor mean, according to what a later analysis found.

V gave up 4 bases and J gave up 7 bases; unmatched junction bases: 26. Germline V gene lookup returns CDR1 KGHSH and CDR2 LQKENI. The CDR3 contains 20 residues. The PCR made use of 60 Vbeta and 13 Jbeta primers. Sequencing used immunoSEQ multiplex PCR; TCRdb keeps in-frame clones, though not all of them. This repertoire includes approximately 50,000 clones. A note on this clone: Its specificity is not known.

Sequencing was done on a sample of PBMCs. This receptor was taken from a female donor in good health and CMV-seronegative. The chain uses TRBV18 and TRBJ1-2, with 8 nucleotides matching TRBD1. The CDR3 loop is CASSLNSIAQGAGQSRGYTF. The CDR3 nucleotides are TGTGCCAGCTCACTTAACAGCATAGCCCAGGGGGCAGGACAGAGTCGTGGCTACACCTTC.